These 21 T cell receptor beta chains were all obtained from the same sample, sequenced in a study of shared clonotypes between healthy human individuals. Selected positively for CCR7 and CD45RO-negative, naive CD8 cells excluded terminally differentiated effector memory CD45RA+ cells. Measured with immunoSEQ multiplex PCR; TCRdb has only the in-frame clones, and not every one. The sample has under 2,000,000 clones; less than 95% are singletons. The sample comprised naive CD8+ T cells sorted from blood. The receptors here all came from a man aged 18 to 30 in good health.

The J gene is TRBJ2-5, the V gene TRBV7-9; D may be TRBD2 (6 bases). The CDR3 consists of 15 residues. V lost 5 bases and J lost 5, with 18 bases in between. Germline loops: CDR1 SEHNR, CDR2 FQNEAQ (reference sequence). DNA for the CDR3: TGTGCCAGCAGCCTCCCCGCAGGTCGGGGGGAGACCCAGTACTTC. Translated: CASSLPAGRGETQYF.

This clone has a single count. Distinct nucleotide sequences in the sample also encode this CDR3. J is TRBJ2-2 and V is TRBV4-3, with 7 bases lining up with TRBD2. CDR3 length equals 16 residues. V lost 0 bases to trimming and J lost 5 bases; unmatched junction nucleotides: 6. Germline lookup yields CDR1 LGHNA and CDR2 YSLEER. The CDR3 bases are TGCGCCAGCAGCCAAGAGGCCGGGGAGGGGACCGGGGAGCTGTTTTTT. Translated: CASSQEAGEGTGELFF.

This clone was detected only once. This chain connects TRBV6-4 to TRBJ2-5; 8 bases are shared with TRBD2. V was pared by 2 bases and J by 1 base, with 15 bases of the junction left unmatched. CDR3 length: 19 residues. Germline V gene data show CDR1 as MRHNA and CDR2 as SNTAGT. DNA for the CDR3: TGTGCCAGCAGTGACCCAAGGAGAGAGCGGGGGCAACTCCAAGAGACCCAGTACTTC. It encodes CASSDPRRERGQLQETQYF.

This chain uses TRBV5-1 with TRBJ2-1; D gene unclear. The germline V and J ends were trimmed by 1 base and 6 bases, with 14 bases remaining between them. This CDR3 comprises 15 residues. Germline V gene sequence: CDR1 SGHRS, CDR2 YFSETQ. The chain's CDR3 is CASSLRTPLANEQFF. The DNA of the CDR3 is TGCGCCAGCAGCTTGAGAACACCCCTGGCCAATGAGCAGTTCTTC.

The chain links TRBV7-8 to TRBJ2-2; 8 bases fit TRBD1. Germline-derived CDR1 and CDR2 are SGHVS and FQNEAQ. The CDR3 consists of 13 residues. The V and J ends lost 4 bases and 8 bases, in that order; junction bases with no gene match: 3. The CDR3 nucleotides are TGTGCCAGCAGCTCCAGGGGGCCTGGGGAGCTGTTTTTT. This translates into CASSSRGPGELFF. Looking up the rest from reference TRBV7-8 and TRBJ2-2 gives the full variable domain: GAGVSQSPRYKVAKRGQDVALRCDPISGHVSLFWYQQALGQGPEFLTYFQNEAQLDKSGLPSDRFFAERPEGSVSTLKIQRTQQEDSAVYLCASSSRGPGELFFGEGSRLTVL.

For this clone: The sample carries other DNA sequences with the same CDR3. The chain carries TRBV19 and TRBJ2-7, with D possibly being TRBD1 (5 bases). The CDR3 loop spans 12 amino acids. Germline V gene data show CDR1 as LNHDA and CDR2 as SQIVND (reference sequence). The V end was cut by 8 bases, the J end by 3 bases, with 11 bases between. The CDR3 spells CASGDRGYEQYF. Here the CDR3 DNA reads TGTGCCAGTGGAGACAGAGGCTACGAGCAGTACTTC. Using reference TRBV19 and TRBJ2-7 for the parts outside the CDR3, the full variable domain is DGGITQSPKYLFRKEGQNVTLSCEQNLNHDAMYWYRQDPGQGLRLIYYSQIVNDFQKGDIAEGYSVSREKKESFPLTVTSAQKNPTAFYLCASGDRGYEQYFGPGTRLTVT.

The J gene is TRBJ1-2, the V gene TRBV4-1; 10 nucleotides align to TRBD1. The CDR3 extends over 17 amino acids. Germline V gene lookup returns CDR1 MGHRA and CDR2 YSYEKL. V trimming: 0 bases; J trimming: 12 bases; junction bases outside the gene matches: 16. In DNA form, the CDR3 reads TGCGCCAGCAGCCAAGATCCTGTCGGGACAGGGGATGGAGGGGACACCTTC. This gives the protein CASSQDPVGTGDGGDTF.

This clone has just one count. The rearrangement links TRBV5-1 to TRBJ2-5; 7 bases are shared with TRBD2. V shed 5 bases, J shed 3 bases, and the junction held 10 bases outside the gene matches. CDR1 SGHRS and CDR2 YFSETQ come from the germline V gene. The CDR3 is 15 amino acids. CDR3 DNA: TGCGCCAGCAGTGAGGGCACGGGGGGTAAAGAGACCCAGTACTTC. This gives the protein CASSEGTGGKETQYF.

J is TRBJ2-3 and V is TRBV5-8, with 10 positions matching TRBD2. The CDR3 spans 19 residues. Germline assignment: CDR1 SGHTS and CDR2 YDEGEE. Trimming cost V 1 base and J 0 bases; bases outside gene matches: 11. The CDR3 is CASSLLHPAGGPSTDTQYF. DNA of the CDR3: TGTGCCAGCAGCTTGTTGCATCCAGCGGGAGGGCCTAGCACAGATACGCAGTATTTT.

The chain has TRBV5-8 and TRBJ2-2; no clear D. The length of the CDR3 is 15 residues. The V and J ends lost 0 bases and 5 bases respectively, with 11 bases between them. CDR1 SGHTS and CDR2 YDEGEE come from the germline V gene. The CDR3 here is CASSLASLSTGELFF. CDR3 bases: TGTGCCAGCAGCTTGGCCTCGTTATCTACCGGGGAGCTGTTTTTT.

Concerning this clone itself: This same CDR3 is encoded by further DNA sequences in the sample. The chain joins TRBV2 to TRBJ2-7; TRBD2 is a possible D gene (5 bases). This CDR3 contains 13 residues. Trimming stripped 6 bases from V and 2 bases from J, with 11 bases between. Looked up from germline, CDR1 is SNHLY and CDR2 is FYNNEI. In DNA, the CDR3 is TGTGCCAGCAGCTCGGACGGGACCTACGAGCAGTACTTC. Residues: CASSSDGTYEQYF.

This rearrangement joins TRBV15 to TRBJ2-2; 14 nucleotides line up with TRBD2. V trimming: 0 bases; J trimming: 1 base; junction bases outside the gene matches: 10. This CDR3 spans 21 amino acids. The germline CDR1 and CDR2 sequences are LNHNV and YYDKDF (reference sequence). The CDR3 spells CATSRDRLAGGGPLNTGELFF. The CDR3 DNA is TGTGCCACCAGCAGAGACAGACTAGCGGGAGGGGGTCCCCTGAACACCGGGGAGCTGTTTTTT.

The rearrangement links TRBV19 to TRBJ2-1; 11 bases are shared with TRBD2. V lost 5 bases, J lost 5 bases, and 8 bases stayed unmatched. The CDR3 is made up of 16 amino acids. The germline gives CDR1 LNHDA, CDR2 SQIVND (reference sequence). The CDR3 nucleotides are TGTGCCAGTAGTCCCTTTAGCGGGGGGGCCCACAATGAGCAGTTCTTC. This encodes CASSPFSGGAHNEQFF.

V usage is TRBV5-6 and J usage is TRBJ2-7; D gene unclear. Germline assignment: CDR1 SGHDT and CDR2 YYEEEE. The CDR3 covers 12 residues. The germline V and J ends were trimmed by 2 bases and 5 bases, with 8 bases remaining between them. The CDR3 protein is CASSFGAHEQYF. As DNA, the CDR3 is TGTGCCAGCAGCTTCGGCGCGCACGAGCAGTACTTC.

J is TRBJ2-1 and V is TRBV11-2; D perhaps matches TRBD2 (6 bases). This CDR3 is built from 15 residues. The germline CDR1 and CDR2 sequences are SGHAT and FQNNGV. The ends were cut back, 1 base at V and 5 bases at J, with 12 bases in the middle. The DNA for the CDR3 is TGTGCCAGCAGCTTAGGATCTGCGGGACACAATGAGCAGTTCTTC. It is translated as CASSLGSAGHNEQFF.

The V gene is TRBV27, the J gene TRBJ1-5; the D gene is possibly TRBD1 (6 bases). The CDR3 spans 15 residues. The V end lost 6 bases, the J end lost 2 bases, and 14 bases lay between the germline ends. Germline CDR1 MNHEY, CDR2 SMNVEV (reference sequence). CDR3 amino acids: CASRLTGFGNQPQHF. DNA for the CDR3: TGTGCCAGCAGGTTAACAGGGTTTGGCAATCAGCCCCAGCATTTT.

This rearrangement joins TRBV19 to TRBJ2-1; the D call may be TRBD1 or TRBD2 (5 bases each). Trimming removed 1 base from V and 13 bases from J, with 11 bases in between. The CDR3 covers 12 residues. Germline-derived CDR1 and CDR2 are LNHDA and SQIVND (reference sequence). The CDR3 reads CASSIGGGSQFF. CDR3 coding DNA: TGTGCCAGTAGTATAGGGGGCGGGTCCCAGTTCTTC.

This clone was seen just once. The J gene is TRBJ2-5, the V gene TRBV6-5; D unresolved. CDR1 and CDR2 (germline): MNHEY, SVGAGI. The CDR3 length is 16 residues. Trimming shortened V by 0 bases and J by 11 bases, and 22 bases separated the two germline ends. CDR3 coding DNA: TGTGCCAGCAGTTACTCGAACGCTCTCAGTCTGGAAGAGCAGTACTTC. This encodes CASSYSNALSLEEQYF.

Written as DNA, the CDR3 is TGTGCCAGCAGCTTAGGTGGAGGGGCCAAAAACATTCAGTACTTC. Residues: CASSLGGGAKNIQYF. V usage is TRBV11-2 and J usage is TRBJ2-4; tentatively, D is TRBD2 (6 bases). Germline V gives CDR1 SGHAT, CDR2 FQNNGV. The CDR3 has 15 amino acids. V was shortened by 1 base and J by 1 base, with 8 bases between the two germline ends.

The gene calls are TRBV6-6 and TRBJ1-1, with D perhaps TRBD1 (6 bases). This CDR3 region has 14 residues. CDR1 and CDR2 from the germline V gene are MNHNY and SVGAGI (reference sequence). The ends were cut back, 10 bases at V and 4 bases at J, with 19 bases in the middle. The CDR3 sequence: CATLDRWGFTEAFF. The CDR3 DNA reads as TGTGCCACCCTAGACAGGTGGGGGTTCACTGAAGCTTTCTTT.

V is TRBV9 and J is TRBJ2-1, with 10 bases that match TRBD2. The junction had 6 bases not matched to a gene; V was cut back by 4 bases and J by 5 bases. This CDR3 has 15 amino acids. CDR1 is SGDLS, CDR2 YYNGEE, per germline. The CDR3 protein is CASSPWTSGHNEQFF. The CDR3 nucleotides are TGTGCCAGCAGCCCCTGGACTAGCGGCCACAATGAGCAGTTCTTC.